Sequencing of this T cell receptor (beta chain) was carried out in a study of T cells expressing NK-cell markers. For the study at large: Cells sorted as CD3+CD56+NKG2C+, CD3+CD56+NKG2C- and CD3+CD56-NKG2C+ T cells supplied the TCR beta repertoires. Findings and limits, study-wide: Several of the donors carried dominant NKG2C+ clonotypes that took up roughly 1.0-7.5% of their CD8+ T cells.

This CDR3 has 16 residues. Of note for this clonotype: Its antigen is as yet unknown.

TCR beta cDNA was made by 5'RACE template switching with UMIs. TCRdb reprocessed the 5' RACE reads and reports one entry per CDR3 protein, with no DNA. The sample table includes some 390,000 distinct CDR3 sequences. The rearrangement links TRBV12-3 or TRBV12-4 to TRBJ1-1. This TCR derives from a woman aged 50 to 60 in good health. The sequenced material came from blood T cells: a sorted CD56 or NKG2C T cell subset, CD4+ or CD8+ T cells, or bulk PBMC T cells (not recorded which). The CDR3: CASSLRRGWLNTEAFF.